This TCR beta chain was found in a study of blood T cell repertoires in COVID-19. Study-wide background: Samples representing acute and convalescent COVID-19 were sourced from the United States, Italy and Spain.

Seattle enrolled patients during active infection and tracked them longitudinally. Germline CDR1 is SNHLY and CDR2 is FYNNEI. V was pared by 6 bases and J by 7 bases, with 4 bases of the junction left unmatched. The CDR3 runs to 13 residues. Measured with immunoSEQ multiplex PCR; TCRdb has only the in-frame clones, and not every one. The data show more than 200,000 clones, roughly 84% seen once. What was sequenced was peripheral blood. This TCR was sampled from a woman of 80 years or more with COVID-19, enrolled during active disease. The gene calls are TRBV2 and TRBJ1-2, with 11 bases identical to TRBD1. DNA for the CDR3: TGTGCCAGCAGGGACAGGGGGCGCATTGGCTACACCTTC. Its translation is CASRDRGRIGYTF.